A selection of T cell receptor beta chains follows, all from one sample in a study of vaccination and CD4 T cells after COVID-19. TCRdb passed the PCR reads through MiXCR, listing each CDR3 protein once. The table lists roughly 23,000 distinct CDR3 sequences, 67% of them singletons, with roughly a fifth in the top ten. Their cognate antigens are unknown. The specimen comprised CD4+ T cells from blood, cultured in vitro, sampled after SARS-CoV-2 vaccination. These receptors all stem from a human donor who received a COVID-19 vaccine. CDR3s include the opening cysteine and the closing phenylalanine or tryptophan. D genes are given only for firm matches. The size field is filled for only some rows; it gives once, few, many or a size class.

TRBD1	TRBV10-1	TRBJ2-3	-	CASSESTGVADTQYF	TGCGCCAGCAGTGAGTCGACAGGGGTGGCAGATACGCAGTATTTT
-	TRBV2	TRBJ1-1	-	CASSRQVGDTEAFF	TGTGCCAGCAGTAGACAGGTCGGGGACACTGAAGCTTTCTTT
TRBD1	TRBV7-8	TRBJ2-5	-	CASSLEPRQGRETQYF	TGTGCCAGCAGCTTAGAGCCCCGACAGGGGCGAGAGACCCAGTACTTC
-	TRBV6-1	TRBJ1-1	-	CASSERFLEGHTEAFF	TGTGCCAGCAGTGAAAGGTTCTTGGAGGGTCACACTGAAGCTTTCTTT
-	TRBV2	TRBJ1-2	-	CASSAGSAYGYTF	TGTGCCAGCAGTGCGGGCAGCGCCTATGGCTACACCTTC
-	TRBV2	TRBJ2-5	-	CASLLEWVGAGGETQYF	TGTGCCAGCCTGTTGGAGTGGGTGGGGGCAGGAGGGGAGACCCAGTACTTC
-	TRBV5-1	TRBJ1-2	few	CASSGRMQGSSANYGYTF	TGCGCCAGCAGCGGCCGTATGCAGGGGTCCTCTGCTAACTATGGCTACACCTTC
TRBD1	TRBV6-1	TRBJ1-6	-	CASRAGQDNSPLHF	TGTGCCAGCAGGGCGGGACAGGATAATTCACCCCTCCACTTT
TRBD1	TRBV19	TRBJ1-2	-	CASSSQGADTF	TGTGCCAGTAGTTCACAGGGGGCAGACACCTTC
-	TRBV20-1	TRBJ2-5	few	CSARDRGHQETQYF	TGCAGTGCTAGAGACCGGGGCCACCAAGAGACCCAGTACTTC
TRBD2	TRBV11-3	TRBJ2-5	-	CASSPGLAGSREETQYF	TGTGCCAGCAGCCCGGGACTAGCGGGGTCTCGTGAAGAGACCCAGTACTTC
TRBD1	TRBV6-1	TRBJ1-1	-	CASTKNRGGVAFF	TGTGCCAGCACCAAGAACAGGGGAGGCGTAGCTTTCTTT
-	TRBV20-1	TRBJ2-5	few	CSARDGRESRMTQYF	TGCAGTGCTAGAGATGGGCGCGAATCTAGAATGACCCAGTACTTC
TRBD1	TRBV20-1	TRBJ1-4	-	CSARPGTGGEKLFF	TGCAGTGCTAGACCCGGGACAGGAGGCGAAAAACTGTTTTTT
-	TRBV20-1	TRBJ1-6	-	CSARGGTINSPLHF	TGCAGTGCTAGAGGTGGGACAATTAACTCACCCCTCCACTTT
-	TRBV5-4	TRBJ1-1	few	CASSSDPLNTEAFF	TGTGCCAGCAGCTCCGATCCCCTGAACACTGAAGCTTTCTTT
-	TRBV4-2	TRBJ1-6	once	CASSQVGAAFGPLHF	TGTGCCAGCAGCCAAGTCGGCGCCGCCTTTGGCCCCCTCCACTTT
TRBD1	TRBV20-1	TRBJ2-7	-	CSASRTGGSYEQYF	TGCAGTGCTAGCAGGACAGGGGGCTCCTACGAGCAGTACTTC
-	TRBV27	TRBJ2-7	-	CASSVDPGSSYEQYF	TGTGCCAGCAGCGTCGATCCCGGGAGCTCCTACGAGCAGTACTTC
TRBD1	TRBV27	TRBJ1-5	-	CASTRTGVGNQPQHF	TGTGCCAGCACCAGGACAGGGGTTGGAAATCAGCCCCAGCATTTT
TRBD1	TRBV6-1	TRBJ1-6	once	CASSPTGPSPLHF	TGTGCCAGCAGTCCGACAGGGCCCTCACCCCTCCACTTT
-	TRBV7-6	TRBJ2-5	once	CASSLIGVREETQYF	TGTGCCAGCAGCTTAATTGGGGTCCGGGAGGAGACCCAGTACTTC
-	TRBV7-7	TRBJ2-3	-	CASSPTGSTDTQYF	TGTGCCAGCAGCCCGACAGGAAGCACAGATACGCAGTATTTT
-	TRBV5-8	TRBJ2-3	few	CASSLLADTQYF	TGTGCCAGCAGCTTGCTAGCAGATACGCAGTATTTT
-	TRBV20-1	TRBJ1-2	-	CSANFRVRGISVAYGYTF	TGCAGTGCTAACTTCCGAGTGAGAGGAATCTCCGTGGCCTATGGCTACACCTTC
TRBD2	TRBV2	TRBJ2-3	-	CASTGTSGGLSTDTQYF	TGTGCCAGCACTGGGACTAGCGGAGGGCTTAGCACAGATACGCAGTATTTT
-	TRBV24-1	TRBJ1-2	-	CATSDGQPNYGYTF	TGTGCCACCAGTGATGGACAGCCCAACTATGGCTACACCTTC
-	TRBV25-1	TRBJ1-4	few	CASSPAGDNEKLFF	TGTGCCAGCAGTCCGGCAGGGGACAATGAAAAACTGTTTTTT
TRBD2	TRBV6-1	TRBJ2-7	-	CASSGSGDPYEQYF	TGTGCCAGCAGTGGGAGCGGGGATCCCTACGAGCAGTACTTC
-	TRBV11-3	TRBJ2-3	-	CASSLGYSTDTQYF	TGTGCCAGCAGCTTAGGGTACAGCACAGATACGCAGTATTTT
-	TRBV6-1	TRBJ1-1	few	CASSVQGGTEAFF	TGTGCCAGCAGTGTACAGGGTGGCACTGAAGCTTTCTTT
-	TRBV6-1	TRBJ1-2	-	CASSEFADNYGYTF	TGTGCCAGCAGTGAGTTCGCTGATAACTATGGCTACACCTTC
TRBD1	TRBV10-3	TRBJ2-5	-	CAISEIGGEVGETQYF	TGTGCCATCAGTGAGATAGGGGGCGAGGTCGGGGAGACCCAGTACTTC
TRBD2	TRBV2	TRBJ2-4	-	CASSVAGTKNIQYF	TGTGCCAGCAGTGTAGCGGGAACCAAAAACATTCAGTACTTC
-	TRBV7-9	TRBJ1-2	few	CASSLAAVNYGYTF	TGTGCCAGCAGCTTAGCGGCAGTTAACTATGGCTACACCTTC
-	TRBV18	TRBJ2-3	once	CASSPFIGGATDTQYF	TGTGCCAGCTCACCATTCATAGGGGGGGCCACAGATACGCAGTATTTT
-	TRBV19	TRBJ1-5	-	CASSTIGGNQPQHF	TGTGCCAGTAGTACAATTGGGGGGAATCAGCCCCAGCATTTT
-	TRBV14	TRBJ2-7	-	CASSQDSGTAYEQYF	TGTGCCAGCAGCCAAGATTCGGGTACAGCCTACGAGCAGTACTTC
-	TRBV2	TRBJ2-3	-	CASSEIREVDTQYF	TGTGCCAGCAGTGAAATCAGGGAGGTAGATACGCAGTATTTT
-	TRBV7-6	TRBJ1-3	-	CASSQEGYSGNTIYF	TGTGCCAGCAGCCAGGAGGGATACTCTGGAAACACCATATATTTT
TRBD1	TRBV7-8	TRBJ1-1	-	CASSLETGRSTEAFF	TGTGCCAGCAGCCTAGAGACAGGGAGGAGCACTGAAGCTTTCTTT